This TCR beta chain appears in the sequencing data of a study of cytomegalovirus exposure and HLA in healthy donors. This clone has more than one count but fewer than ten. The germline V gene has CDR1 MGHRA and CDR2 YSYEKL. This CDR3 has 15 amino acids. V shed 4 bases and J shed 10 bases, with 19 bases lying between them. The study ran its PCR with 60 Vbeta and 13 Jbeta primers. Repertoires were generated with immunoSEQ multiplex PCR, while TCRdb's copy carries only in-frame clones and drops some. The top ten hold 5.5% to 7.5% of the sample, which has over 150,000 clones, about four fifths seen once. Sequenced input: PBMCs. The chain is built from TRBV4-1 and TRBJ1-4; maybe TRBD1 (5 bases). The sequence was collected from a man aged 25 to 45 in good health and CMV-seropositive. The CDR3 DNA reads as TGCGCCAGCAGCCCCGAAGGATCGGGGGTAGGAAAACTGTTTTTT. Amino acid sequence: CASSPEGSGVGKLFF.